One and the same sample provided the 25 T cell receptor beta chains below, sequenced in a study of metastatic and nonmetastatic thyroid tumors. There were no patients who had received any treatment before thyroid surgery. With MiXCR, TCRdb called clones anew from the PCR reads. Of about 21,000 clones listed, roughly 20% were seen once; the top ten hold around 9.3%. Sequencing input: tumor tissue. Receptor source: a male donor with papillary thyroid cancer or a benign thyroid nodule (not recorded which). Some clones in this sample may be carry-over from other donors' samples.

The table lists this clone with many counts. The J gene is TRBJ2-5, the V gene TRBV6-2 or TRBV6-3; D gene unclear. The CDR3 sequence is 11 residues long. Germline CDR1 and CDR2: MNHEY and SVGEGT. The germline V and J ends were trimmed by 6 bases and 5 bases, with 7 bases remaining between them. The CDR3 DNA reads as TGTGCCAGCAGGACTGGGGAGACCCAGTACTTC. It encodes CASRTGETQYF.

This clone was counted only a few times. CDR3 DNA sequence: TGTGCCAGCAGCCGGGGGACAGGGGGCTATGGCTACACCTTC. Protein sequence: CASSRGTGGYGYTF. The chain has TRBV28 and TRBJ1-2; 11 nucleotides align to TRBD1. This CDR3 is 14 amino acids long. Germline V gene lookup returns CDR1 MDHEN and CDR2 SYDVKM. V was clipped by 6 bases and J by 4 bases; unmatched bases: 4.

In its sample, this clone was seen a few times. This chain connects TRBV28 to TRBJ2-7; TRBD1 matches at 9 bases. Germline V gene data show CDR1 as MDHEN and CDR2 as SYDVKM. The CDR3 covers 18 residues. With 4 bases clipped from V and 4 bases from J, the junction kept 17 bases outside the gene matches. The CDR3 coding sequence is TGTGCCAGCAGTTCCTCCTCAGGGAAGACAGGGGGGGGATACGAGCAGTACTTC. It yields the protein CASSSSSGKTGGGYEQYF.

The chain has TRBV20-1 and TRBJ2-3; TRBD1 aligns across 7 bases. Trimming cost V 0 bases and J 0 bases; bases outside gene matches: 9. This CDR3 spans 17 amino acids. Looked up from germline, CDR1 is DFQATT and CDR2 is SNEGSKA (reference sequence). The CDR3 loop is CSARDLGQHSSTDTQYF. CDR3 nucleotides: TGCAGTGCTAGAGATCTGGGACAGCACTCTAGCACAGATACGCAGTATTTT.

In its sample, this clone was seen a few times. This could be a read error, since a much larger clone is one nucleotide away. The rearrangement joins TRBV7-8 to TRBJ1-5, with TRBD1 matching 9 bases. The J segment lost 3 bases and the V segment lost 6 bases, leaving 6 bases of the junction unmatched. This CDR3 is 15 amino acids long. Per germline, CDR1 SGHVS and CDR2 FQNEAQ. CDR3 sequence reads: CASRAGTGNNQPQHF. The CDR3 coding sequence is TGTGCCAGCAGAGCGGGGACAGGGAACAATCAGCCCCAGCATTTT.

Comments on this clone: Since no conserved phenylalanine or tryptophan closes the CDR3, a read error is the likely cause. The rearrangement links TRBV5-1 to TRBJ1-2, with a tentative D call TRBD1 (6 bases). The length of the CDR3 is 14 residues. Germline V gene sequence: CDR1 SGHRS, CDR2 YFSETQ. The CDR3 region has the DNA TGCGCGAGCAGCTTCTCCCCCCAGGGGTATGGCTACACCGTC. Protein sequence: CASSFSPQGYGYTV.

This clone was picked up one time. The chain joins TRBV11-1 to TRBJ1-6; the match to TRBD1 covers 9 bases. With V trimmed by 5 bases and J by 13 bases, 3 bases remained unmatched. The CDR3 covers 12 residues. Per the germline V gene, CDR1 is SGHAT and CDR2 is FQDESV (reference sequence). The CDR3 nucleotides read TGTGCCAGCAGCCGTGGACAGGGGCCCCTCCACTTT. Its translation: CASSRGQGPLHF. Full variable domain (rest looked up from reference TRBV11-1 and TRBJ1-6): EAEVAQSPRYKITEKSQAVAFWCDPISGHATLYWYRQILGQGPELLVQFQDESVVDDSQLPKDRFSAERLKGVDSTLKIQPAELGDSAMYLCASSRGQGPLHFGNGTRLTVT.

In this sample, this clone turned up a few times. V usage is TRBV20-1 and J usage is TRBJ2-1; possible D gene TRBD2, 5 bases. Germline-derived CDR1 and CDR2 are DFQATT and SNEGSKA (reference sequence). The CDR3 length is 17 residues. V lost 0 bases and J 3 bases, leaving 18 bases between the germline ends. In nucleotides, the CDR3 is TGCAGTGCTAGAGATGATTTTGGCGCTAGCCTCTACAATGAGCAGTTCTTC. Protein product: CSARDDFGASLYNEQFF.

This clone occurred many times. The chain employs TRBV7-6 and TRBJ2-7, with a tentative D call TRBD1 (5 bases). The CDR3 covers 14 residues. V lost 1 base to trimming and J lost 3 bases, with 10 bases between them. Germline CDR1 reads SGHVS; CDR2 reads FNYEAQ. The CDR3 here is CASSLDAGLYEQYF. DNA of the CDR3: TGTGCCAGCAGCTTAGATGCAGGGCTCTACGAGCAGTACTTC.

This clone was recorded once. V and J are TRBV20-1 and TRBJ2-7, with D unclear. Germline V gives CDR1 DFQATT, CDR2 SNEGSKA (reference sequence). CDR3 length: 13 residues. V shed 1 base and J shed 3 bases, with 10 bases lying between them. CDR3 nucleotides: TGCAGTGCTAGAGGGCACGTGGACTACGAGCAGTACTTC. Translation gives CSARGHVDYEQYF.

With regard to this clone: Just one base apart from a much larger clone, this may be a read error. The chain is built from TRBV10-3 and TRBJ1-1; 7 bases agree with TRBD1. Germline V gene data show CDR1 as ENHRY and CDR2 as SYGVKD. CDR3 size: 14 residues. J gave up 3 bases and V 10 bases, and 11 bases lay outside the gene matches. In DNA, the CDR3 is TGTGCCACCATACAGGGGAGGGCGGACACTGAAGCTTTCTTT. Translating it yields CATIQGRADTEAFF.

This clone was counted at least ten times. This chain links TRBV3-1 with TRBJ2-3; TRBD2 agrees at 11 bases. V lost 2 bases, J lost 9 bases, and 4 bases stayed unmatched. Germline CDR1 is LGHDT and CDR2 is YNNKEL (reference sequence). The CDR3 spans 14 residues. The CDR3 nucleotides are TGTGCCAGCAGCCAAAGTAGCGGGAGGGCAACGCAGTATTTT. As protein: CASSQSSGRATQYF.

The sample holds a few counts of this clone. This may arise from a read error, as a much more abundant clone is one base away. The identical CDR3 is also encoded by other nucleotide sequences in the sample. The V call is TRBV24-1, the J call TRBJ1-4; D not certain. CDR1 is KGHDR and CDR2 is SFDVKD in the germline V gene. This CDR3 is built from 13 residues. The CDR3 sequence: CATSDLLGEKLFF. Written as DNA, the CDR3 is TGTGCCACCAGTGATTTGTTGGGTGAAAAGCTGTTTTTT.

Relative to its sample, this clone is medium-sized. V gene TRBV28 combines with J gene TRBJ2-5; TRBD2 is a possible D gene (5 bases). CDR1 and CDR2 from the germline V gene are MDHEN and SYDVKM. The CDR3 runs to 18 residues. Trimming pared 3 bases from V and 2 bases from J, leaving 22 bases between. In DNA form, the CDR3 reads TGTGCCAGCAGTTTTCGGGGATTCGCAGGAGGTGGGCAAGAGACCCAGTACTTC. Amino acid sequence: CASSFRGFAGGGQETQYF.

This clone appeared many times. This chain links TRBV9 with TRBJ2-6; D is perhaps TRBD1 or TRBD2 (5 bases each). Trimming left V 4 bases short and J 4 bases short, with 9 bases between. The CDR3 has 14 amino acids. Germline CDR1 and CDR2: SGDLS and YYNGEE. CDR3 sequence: CASSPGDGANVLTF. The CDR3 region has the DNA TGTGCCAGCAGCCCTGGGGACGGGGCCAACGTCCTGACTTTC.

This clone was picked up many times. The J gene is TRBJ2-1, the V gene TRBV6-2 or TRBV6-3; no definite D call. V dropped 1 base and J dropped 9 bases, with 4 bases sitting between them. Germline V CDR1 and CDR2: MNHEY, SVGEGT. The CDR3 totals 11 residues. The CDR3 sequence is CASSYFGEQFF. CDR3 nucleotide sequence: TGTGCCAGCAGTTACTTCGGTGAGCAGTTCTTC.

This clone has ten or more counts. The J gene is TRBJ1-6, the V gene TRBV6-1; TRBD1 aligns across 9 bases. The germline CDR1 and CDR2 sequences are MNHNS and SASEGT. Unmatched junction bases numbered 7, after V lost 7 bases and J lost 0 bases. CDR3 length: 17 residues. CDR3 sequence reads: CASTSTGGASYNSPLHF. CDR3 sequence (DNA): TGTGCCAGCACTTCCACAGGGGGCGCCTCCTATAATTCACCCCTCCACTTT.

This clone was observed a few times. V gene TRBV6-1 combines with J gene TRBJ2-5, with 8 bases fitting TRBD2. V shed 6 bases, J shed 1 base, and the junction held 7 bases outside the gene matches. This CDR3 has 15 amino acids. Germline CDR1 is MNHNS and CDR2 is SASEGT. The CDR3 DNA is TGTGCCAGCAGCTCGAAGACTAGCGCCCAAGAGACCCAGTACTTC. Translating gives CASSSKTSAQETQYF.

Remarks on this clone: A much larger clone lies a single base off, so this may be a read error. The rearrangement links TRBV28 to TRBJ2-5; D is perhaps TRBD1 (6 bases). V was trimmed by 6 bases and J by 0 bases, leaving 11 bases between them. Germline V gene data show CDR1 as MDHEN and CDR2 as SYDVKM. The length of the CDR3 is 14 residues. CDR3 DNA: TGTGCCAGCAGAGGCGGACAGAACCAAGAGACCCAGTACTTC. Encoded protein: CASRGGQNQETQYF.

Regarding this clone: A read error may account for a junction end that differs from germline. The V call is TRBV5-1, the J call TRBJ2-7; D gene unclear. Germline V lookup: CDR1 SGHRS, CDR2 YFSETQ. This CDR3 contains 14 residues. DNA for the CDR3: TGCGCCAGCAGCTTGTCTGGGGTGTCCTACGACCAGTACTTC. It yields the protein CASSLSGVSYDQYF.

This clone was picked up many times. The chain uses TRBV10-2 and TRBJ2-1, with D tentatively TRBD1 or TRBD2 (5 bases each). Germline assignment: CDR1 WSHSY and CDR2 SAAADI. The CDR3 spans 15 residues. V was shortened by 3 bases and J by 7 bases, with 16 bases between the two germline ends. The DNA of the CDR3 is TGCGCCAGCAGTGATTCCGGGACGGGTTCAAATGAGCAGTTCTTC. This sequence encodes CASSDSGTGSNEQFF.

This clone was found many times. CDR3 sequence (DNA): TGTGCCAGCAGCCCTCCCCGATCAGGTAATGAAAAACTGTTTTTT. Amino acid sequence: CASSPPRSGNEKLFF. The chain couples TRBV27 to TRBJ1-4; D is unresolved. Trimming removed 6 bases at V and 4 bases at J, with 15 bases between. From germline, CDR1 is MNHEY and CDR2 SMNVEV (reference sequence). The CDR3 is made up of 15 amino acids.

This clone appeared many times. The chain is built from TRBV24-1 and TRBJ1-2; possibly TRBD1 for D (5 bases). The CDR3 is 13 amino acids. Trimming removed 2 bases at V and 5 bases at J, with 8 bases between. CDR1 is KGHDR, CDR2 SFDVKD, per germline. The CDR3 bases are TGTGCCACCAGTGATTCGACAGTGTATGGCTACACCTTC. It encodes CATSDSTVYGYTF.

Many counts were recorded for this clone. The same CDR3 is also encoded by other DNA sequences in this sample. The CDR3 spells CASSERTKEKLFF. CDR3 nucleotides: TGTGCCAGCAGCGAACGGACCAAGGAAAAACTGTTTTTT. The V call is TRBV11-2, the J call TRBJ1-4; D gene unclear. This CDR3 region has 13 residues. Germline CDR1 SGHAT, CDR2 FQNNGV. V was trimmed by 5 bases and J by 8 bases, leaving 12 bases between them. Based on the CDR3 plus reference TRBV11-2 and TRBJ1-4, the full variable domain is EAGVAQSPRYKIIEKRQSVAFWCNPISGHATLYWYQQILGQGPKLLIQFQNNGVVDDSQLPKDRFSAERLKGVDSTLKIQPAKLEDSAVYLCASSERTKEKLFFGSGTQLSVL.

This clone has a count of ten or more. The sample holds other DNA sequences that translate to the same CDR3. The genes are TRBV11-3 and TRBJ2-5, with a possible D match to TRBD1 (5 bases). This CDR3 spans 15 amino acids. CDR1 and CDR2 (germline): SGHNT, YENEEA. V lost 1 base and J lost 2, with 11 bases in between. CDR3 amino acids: CASSLVADSQETQYF. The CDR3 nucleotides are TGTGCCAGCAGCTTAGTCGCAGACAGTCAAGAGACCCAGTACTTC.